This T cell receptor (beta chain) derives from a study of T cell responses to AZD1222 COVID-19 vaccine. Study-wide results and limits: The study sampled repertoires only after the peak T cell response. It was only a handful of AZD1222 recipients who were seropositive at baseline. Clonal diversity may have been underestimated in mostly white British donors. With dominance at 160-218 and 743-854, vaccine-associated CD4 TCRs spanned spike.

About this clone itself: Its antigen is unknown.

Only in-frame clones appear in the TCRdb table, and some are missing; sequencing was by immunoSEQ multiplex PCR. The sample shows 93,000 or so clones, 80% to 95% of them seen only once. Unmatched junction bases numbered 11, after V lost 0 bases and J lost 2 bases. This CDR3 spans 18 amino acids. Germline V gene data show CDR1 as LGHDT and CDR2 as YNNKEL (reference sequence). The starting material was peripheral blood, obtained on day 0 of AZD1222 vaccination. The chain is built from TRBV3-1 (or the pseudogene TRBV3-2) and TRBJ2-7, with 9 positions matching TRBD1. The source is an adult in good health. CDR3 in amino acids: CASSQDLGQGSFAYEQYF. The CDR3 DNA reads TGTGCCAGCAGCCAAGATCTGGGACAGGGCAGCTTTGCCTACGAGCAGTACTTC.